These T cell receptor beta chains were read from a single sample in a study of shared clonotypes between healthy human individuals. The protocol was immunoSEQ multiplex PCR, while the TCRdb copy is restricted to in-frame clones and leaves out a portion. Found here are approximately 840,000 clones, around 96% of them singletons; the top ten hold under 0.25%. Sequenced sample: naive CD8+ T cells sorted from blood. These receptors were taken from a young man in good health. Both conserved end residues are part of each CDR3. D genes are given only for firm matches. Not every row has a clone size; where given, it reads once, few, many or a size class.

>TRBJ1-5|-|-|TRBV28
CASSLGDAGNQPQHF
TGTGCCAGCAGTTTGGGGGATGCCGGCAATCAGCCCCAGCATTTT
>TRBJ2-7|-|-|TRBV7-9
CASSLEGREQYF
TGTGCCAGCAGCTTAGAGGGGAGGGAGCAGTACTTC
>TRBJ2-5|-|TRBD1|TRBV28
CASSFPDRGRETQYF
TGTGCCAGCAGTTTTCCAGACAGGGGACGAGAGACCCAGTACTTC
>TRBJ1-5|once|-|TRBV27
CASSPRRGSNQPQHF
TGTGCCAGCAGCCCTCGCAGGGGAAGCAATCAGCCCCAGCATTTT
>TRBJ2-7|once|-|TRBV11-1
CASSLAYDEQYF
TGTGCCAGCAGCTTAGCGTACGACGAGCAGTACTTC
>TRBJ2-7|-|TRBD2|TRBV7-8
CASSDTGTSGDEYF
TGTGCCAGCAGCGATACCGGGACTAGCGGTGATGAGTACTTC
>TRBJ1-2|-|TRBD1|TRBV27
CASSSITTGPTNYGYTF
TGTGCCAGCAGTTCCATTACGACAGGGCCTACTAACTATGGCTACACCTTC
>TRBJ2-1|-|TRBD1|TRBV2
CASTHDRGGRYEQFF
TGTGCCAGCACCCACGATCGAGGGGGCCGGTATGAGCAGTTCTTC
>TRBJ2-7|-|-|TRBV29-1
CSVEGSSPYEQYF
TGCAGCGTTGAAGGTTCCAGCCCCTACGAGCAGTACTTC
>TRBJ2-1|-|-|TRBV25-1
CASSESYNEQFF
TGTGCCAGCAGTGAATCTTACAATGAGCAGTTCTTC
>TRBJ2-7|-|TRBD1|TRBV4-3
CASSLYRGYEQYF
TGCGCCAGCAGCCTCTACAGGGGCTACGAGCAGTACTTC
>TRBJ2-3|-|TRBD2|TRBV15
CATSREIVELAGDTDTQYF
TGTGCCACCAGCAGAGAGATCGTTGAACTAGCGGGAGACACAGATACGCAGTATTTT
>TRBJ2-1|-|TRBD2|TRBV29-1
CSVSTSGRHEQFF
TGCAGCGTTTCGACTAGCGGGAGGCATGAGCAGTTCTTC
>TRBJ1-5|-|-|TRBV7-8
CASSLEGSNQPQHF
TGTGCCAGCAGCTTAGAAGGGAGCAATCAGCCCCAGCATTTT
>TRBJ2-1|-|TRBD1|TRBV6-1
CASSEVQGVRNEQFF
TGTGCCAGCAGTGAAGTTCAGGGGGTAAGGAATGAGCAGTTCTTC
>TRBJ2-7|-|-|TRBV7-2
CASSLAREQYF
TGTGCCAGCAGCTTAGCTCGCGAGCAGTACTTC
>TRBJ1-2|-|-|TRBV5-6
CASSLVQGSGGYTF
TGTGCCAGCAGCTTGGTCCAGGGTAGCGGTGGCTACACCTTC
>TRBJ2-7|-|-|TRBV5-1
CASSFLFSAPQGPSYEQYF
TGCGCCAGCAGCTTCCTGTTCTCGGCCCCACAGGGTCCGTCCTACGAGCAGTACTTC
>TRBJ2-4|-|-|TRBV7-9
CASSYTGSAKNIQYF
TGTGCCAGCAGCTACACCGGAAGTGCAAAAAACATTCAGTACTTC
>TRBJ2-5|once|TRBD2|TRBV7-9
CASSLPGLAGGIEETQYF
TGTGCCAGCAGCCTCCCGGGACTAGCGGGAGGAATAGAGGAGACCCAGTACTTC
>TRBJ2-7|-|TRBD2|TRBV7-8
CASSWSGSSYEQYF
TGTGCCAGCAGCTGGAGCGGGAGTTCCTACGAGCAGTACTTC
>TRBJ2-3|-|TRBD2|TRBV7-9
CASSLESGRAPMETDTQYF
TGTGCCAGCAGCTTAGAAAGCGGGAGGGCCCCCATGGAAACAGATACGCAGTATTTT
>TRBJ2-5|-|-|TRBV27
CASSLLGEDETQYF
TGTGCCAGCAGTTTATTGGGGGAGGATGAGACCCAGTACTTC
>TRBJ2-3|-|TRBD2|TRBV10-1
CASSEARGGPADTQYF
TGCGCCAGCAGTGAGGCACGGGGAGGGCCTGCAGATACGCAGTATTTT
>TRBJ2-4|-|-|TRBV19
CASSIPLRLDGENIQYF
TGTGCCAGTAGTATCCCCCTGCGACTCGACGGGGAAAACATTCAGTACTTC
>TRBJ2-7|-|-|TRBV11-2
CASSLQQTYEQYF
TGTGCCAGCAGCTTACAGCAAACCTACGAGCAGTACTTC
>TRBJ2-3|once|-|TRBV5-4
CASSLRSDTQYF
TGTGCCAGCAGCTTGAGGTCAGATACGCAGTATTTT
>TRBJ2-1|-|TRBD2|TRBV2
CASSTTSGRANEQFF
TGTGCCAGCAGCACCACTAGCGGGAGGGCCAATGAGCAGTTCTTC
>TRBJ2-5|-|-|TRBV5-4
CASSLGRAQETQYF
TGTGCCAGCAGCCTGGGACGGGCCCAAGAGACCCAGTACTTC
>TRBJ2-5|-|TRBD2|TRBV29-1
CSVVLAGDGETQYF
TGCAGCGTTGTCCTAGCGGGAGATGGGGAGACCCAGTACTTC
>TRBJ2-1|-|-|TRBV15
CATSPRGGNEQFF
TGTGCCACCAGCCCTAGGGGGGGGAATGAGCAGTTCTTC
>TRBJ1-5|-|-|TRBV2
CASSDATISNQPQHF
TGTGCCAGCAGTGATGCGACGATTAGCAATCAGCCCCAGCATTTT
>TRBJ2-1|-|-|TRBV5-8
CASSDSRYSSYNEQFF
TGTGCCAGCAGCGACTCTAGATACTCCTCCTACAATGAGCAGTTCTTC
>TRBJ2-5|-|TRBD1|TRBV7-2
CASSLEGGAETQYF
TGTGCCAGCAGCTTAGAAGGGGGCGCAGAGACCCAGTACTTC
>TRBJ1-2|-|-|TRBV6-6
CASSEPPWTVF
TGTGCCAGCAGTGAACCCCCATGGACAGTGTTC
>TRBJ2-7|-|TRBD2|TRBV2
CASRVGTSGFYEQYF
TGTGCCAGCAGGGTCGGGACTAGCGGCTTCTACGAGCAGTACTTC
>TRBJ2-7|-|-|TRBV5-1
CASSLASSVIEQYF
TGCGCCAGCAGCTTGGCTTCTAGCGTGATCGAGCAGTACTTC
>TRBJ2-1|-|-|TRBV11-2
CASSHDRSSYNEQFF
TGTGCCAGCAGCCACGACAGAAGCTCCTACAATGAGCAGTTCTTC
>TRBJ2-7|-|TRBD2|TRBV27
CASRGGGLAREQYF
TGTGCCAGCAGGGGCGGGGGGCTAGCGAGGGAGCAGTACTTC
>TRBJ2-5|-|-|TRBV27
CASRKASWQETQYF
TGTGCCAGCAGAAAAGCTAGCTGGCAAGAGACCCAGTACTTC
>TRBJ2-1|-|-|TRBV12-1
CASTSGSSYNEQFF
TGTGCCAGCACCAGCGGCTCGAGCTACAATGAGCAGTTCTTC
>TRBJ2-1|-|TRBD2|TRBV11-3
CASSPGGTWADEQFF
TGTGCCAGCAGCCCGGGGGGGACTTGGGCGGATGAGCAGTTCTTC
>TRBJ2-7|-|TRBD1|TRBV6-5
CASSYSRQGIYEQYF
TGTGCCAGCAGTTACTCCCGACAGGGGATCTACGAGCAGTACTTC
>TRBJ2-7|-|TRBD2|TRBV28
CASSGTSGGSYEQYF
TGTGCCAGCAGTGGGACCAGCGGGGGGTCCTACGAGCAGTACTTC
>TRBJ2-1|-|TRBD1|TRBV7-2
CASSPLRGQALNEQFF
TGTGCCAGCAGCCCCCTCCGCGGACAGGCCCTTAATGAGCAGTTCTTC
>TRBJ2-7|-|TRBD2|TRBV27
CASSLPLTSGSRREQYF
TGTGCCAGCAGTCTCCCTCTTACTAGCGGGAGTCGGCGCGAGCAGTACTTC
>TRBJ2-1|once|-|TRBV7-2
CASSLVVWEQFF
TGTGCCAGCAGCTTAGTGGTGTGGGAGCAGTTCTTC
>TRBJ2-7|-|-|TRBV11-2
CASSLVQGLDAYEQYF
TGTGCCAGCAGCTTAGTACAGGGTTTGGACGCCTACGAGCAGTACTTC
>TRBJ2-7|-|TRBD2|TRBV18
CASSGLRTSGRYEQYF
TGTGCCAGCTCAGGATTACGAACTAGCGGGAGATACGAGCAGTACTTC
>TRBJ2-3|-|-|TRBV11-2
CASSLVGRTDTQYF
TGTGCCAGCAGCTTAGTCGGCCGCACAGATACGCAGTATTTT
>TRBJ1-1|-|-|TRBV7-8
CASSLVFRGSNTEAFF
TGTGCCAGCAGCTTAGTATTTCGGGGGTCGAACACTGAAGCTTTCTTT
>TRBJ1-2|-|TRBD1|TRBV19
CASSMVGQGYGYTF
TGTGCCAGTAGTATGGTGGGACAGGGGTATGGCTACACCTTC
>TRBJ2-7|-|TRBD2|TRBV29-1
CSVRLAGVYEQYF
TGCAGCGTGCGACTAGCGGGAGTATACGAGCAGTACTTC
>TRBJ1-2|-|-|TRBV29-1
CSAPVGGVMGYTF
TGCAGCGCCCCGGTGGGGGGGGTTATGGGCTACACCTTC
>TRBJ1-4|once|TRBD1|TRBV18
CASSPPSTGNEKLFF
TGTGCCAGCTCACCCCCGTCGACAGGGAATGAAAAACTGTTTTTT
>TRBJ1-5|-|-|TRBV27
CASSFGRTQPQHF
TGTGCCAGCAGTTTCGGGAGAACTCAGCCCCAGCATTTT
>TRBJ2-7|-|-|TRBV30
CAWSLGSSYEQYF
TGTGCCTGGAGTCTCGGGTCCTCCTACGAGCAGTACTTC
>TRBJ2-5|-|-|TRBV10-1
CASSEVSRFRNETQYF
TGCGCCAGCAGTGAGGTGAGCCGGTTTAGAAACGAGACCCAGTACTTC
>TRBJ2-7|-|TRBD1|TRBV27
CASSLKDRGYEQYF
TGTGCCAGCAGTTTAAAGGACAGGGGGTACGAGCAGTACTTC
>TRBJ2-1|-|TRBD2|TRBV27
CASGRLADSYNEQFF
TGTGCCAGCGGTAGACTAGCGGACTCCTACAATGAGCAGTTCTTC